This TCR beta chain stems from a study of blood T cell repertoires in COVID-19. The CDR3 is 15 residues long. Trimming cost V 0 bases and J 3 bases, with 13 bases left between them. The germline CDR1 and CDR2 sequences are SGHRS and YFSETQ. Data came from immunoSEQ multiplex PCR; TCRdb stores just in-frame clones and leaves some out. This sample carries just over 350,000 clones, 80% to 90% of them seen once, and the ten largest clones take roughly 7.2%. Seattle's enrolled individuals joined amid active infection and were then monitored longitudinally. The TCR comes from a woman aged 55-70 years with COVID-19, enrolled during active disease. The chain has TRBV5-1 and TRBJ2-7; D uncertain. Material for sequencing was peripheral blood. CDR3 protein: CASSLAATTGYEQYF. In DNA form, the CDR3 reads TGCGCCAGCAGCTTGGCCGCGACAACTGGCTACGAGCAGTACTTC.